Shown below are 20 T cell receptor beta chains from a single sample sequenced in a study of cytomegalovirus exposure and HLA in healthy donors. PCR amplification relied on 60 Vbeta primers (plus 13 Jbeta primers). Clones were read by immunoSEQ multiplex PCR, and TCRdb kept only the in-frame ones, dropping some. Among roughly 150,000 clones listed, around 81% were seen once. The source material was PBMCs. The receptors shown here come from a woman between 35 and 50 years old in good health and CMV-seronegative.

The rearrangement joins TRBV28 to TRBJ2-7; the D is unclear. The germline V gene has CDR1 MDHEN and CDR2 SYDVKM. The CDR3 sequence is 13 residues long. V was cut by 6 bases and J by 0 bases, with 9 bases left in between. CDR3 in amino acids: CASSPWSSYEQYF. DNA of the CDR3: TGTGCCAGCAGCCCCTGGAGCTCCTACGAGCAGTACTTC.

This clone appeared a single time. This CDR3 reads CASSGGMNTEAFF. In nucleotides, the CDR3 is TGTGCCTCCTCGGGGGGGATGAACACTGAAGCTTTCTTT. The chain is built from TRBV30 and TRBJ1-1, with D possibly being TRBD1 (5 bases). The CDR3 has 13 residues. V was shortened by 7 bases and J by 0 bases, with 12 bases between the two germline ends. Per germline, CDR1 GTSNPN and CDR2 SVGIG (reference sequence).

The rearrangement joins TRBV5-1 to TRBJ2-1; the match to TRBD1 covers 9 bases. The CDR3 has 13 residues. Germline assignment: CDR1 SGHRS and CDR2 YFSETQ. V dropped 2 bases and J dropped 10; count of bases not matched to a gene: 4. CDR3 DNA: TGCGCCAGCAGCTTCGACGGGACAGGGGAGCAGTTCTTC. Translated: CASSFDGTGEQFF.

V is TRBV29-1 and J is TRBJ1-4, with 7 bases lining up with TRBD1. Germline trimming cut 6 bases from V and 7 bases from J; bases unmatched to any gene: 5. This CDR3 has 12 amino acids. Germline assignment: CDR1 SQVTM and CDR2 ANQGSEA. DNA for the CDR3: TGCAGCGTAGTGACAGGGTCTGAAAAACTGTTTTTT. Translating gives CSVVTGSEKLFF.

The chain recombines TRBV5-1 with TRBJ1-1; D is uncertain. The CDR3 covers 15 residues. Trimming cost V 1 base and J 4 bases, with 14 bases left between them. In germline, CDR1 is SGHRS, CDR2 YFSETQ. CDR3 region: CASSLSTGRSTEAFF. DNA for the CDR3: TGCGCCAGCAGCTTGAGTACGGGGAGAAGCACTGAAGCTTTCTTT.

The chain joins TRBV6-4 to TRBJ2-3, with 12 bases matching TRBD2. The CDR3 is made up of 16 amino acids. Germline V gene data show CDR1 as MRHNA and CDR2 as SNTAGT. V lost 2 bases to trimming and J lost 3 bases; unmatched junction nucleotides: 3. The DNA for the CDR3 is TGTGCCAGCAGTGACGGGACTAGCGGGCCTACAGATACGCAGTATTTT. It is translated as CASSDGTSGPTDTQYF.

This chain joins TRBV30 and TRBJ2-6, with TRBD2 matching 9 bases. The CDR3 is 19 amino acids. The germline V gene has CDR1 GTSNPN and CDR2 SVGIG (reference sequence). The V gene end was trimmed by 0 bases and the J gene end by 1 base; junction bases not matched to a gene: 10. The CDR3 nucleotides are TGTGCCTGGAGTGTATTGAGGTCTAGCGGGAAATCTGGGGCCAACGTCCTGACTTTC. Translating gives CAWSVLRSSGKSGANVLTF.

The rearrangement links TRBV7-3 to TRBJ2-2; 8 positions match TRBD2. Trimming removed 2 bases from V and 1 base from J; junction bases left unmatched: 15. This CDR3 region has 20 residues. Per the germline V gene, CDR1 is SGHTA and CDR2 is FQGTGA. The CDR3, as DNA: TGTGCCAGCAGCTTAGAACCCGGGAGGGCCTCTAGGGGGAACACCGGGGAGCTGTTTTTT. The encoded protein is CASSLEPGRASRGNTGELFF.

V is TRBV30 and J is TRBJ1-1; possibly TRBD1 for D (5 bases). V was shortened by 0 bases and J by 1 base, with 12 bases between the two germline ends. Per the germline V gene, CDR1 is GTSNPN and CDR2 is SVGIG (reference sequence). This CDR3 comprises 15 residues. This chain's CDR3 is CAWSVQAEGNTEAFF. The CDR3 nucleotides read TGTGCCTGGAGTGTACAGGCGGAGGGGAACACTGAAGCTTTCTTT.

The chain is built from TRBV7-8 and TRBJ2-5; D might be TRBD2 (7 bases). The ends were cut back, 2 bases at V and 5 bases at J, with 12 bases in the middle. CDR1 is SGHVS and CDR2 is FQNEAQ in the germline V gene. This CDR3 region has 14 residues. In DNA, the CDR3 is TGTGCCAGCAGCTTAAGGGGGAGGGGGGAGACCCAGTACTTC. Its translation is CASSLRGRGETQYF.

J is TRBJ2-3 and V is TRBV2, with D hard to call. CDR3 length equals 15 residues. Germline V gene data show CDR1 as SNHLY and CDR2 as FYNNEI. V was pared by 6 bases and J by 0 bases, with 13 bases between. The CDR3 nucleotides read TGTGCCAGCAGGCGGATAGGCGGTAGCACAGATACGCAGTATTTT. As protein: CASRRIGGSTDTQYF. Based on the CDR3 plus reference TRBV2 and TRBJ2-3, the full variable domain is EPEVTQTPSHQVTQMGQEVILRCVPISNHLYFYWYRQILGQKVEFLVSFYNNEISEKSEIFDDQFSVERPDGSNFTLKIRSTKLEDSAMYFCASRRIGGSTDTQYFGPGTRLTVL.

The V and J genes are TRBV5-1 and TRBJ2-3, with D maybe TRBD1 (6 bases). CDR3 length: 13 residues. Germline V lookup: CDR1 SGHRS, CDR2 YFSETQ. V dropped 4 bases and J dropped 5 bases, with 11 bases sitting between them. The CDR3 coding sequence is TGCGCCAGCAGCATCGAAGGGGGAGATACGCAGTATTTT. Amino acid sequence: CASSIEGGDTQYF.

The chain uses TRBV6-6 and TRBJ2-5; possible D gene TRBD1, 5 bases. Trimming took 6 bases from V and 4 from J, leaving 18 bases between them. CDR1 MNHNY and CDR2 SVGAGI come from the germline V gene (reference sequence). The length of the CDR3 is 15 residues. The CDR3 protein is CASRATGTTLETQYF. CDR3 coding DNA: TGTGCCAGCAGGGCAACAGGAACTACCTTAGAGACCCAGTACTTC.

The rearrangement links TRBV27 to TRBJ2-7; 7 bases are shared with TRBD2. The CDR3 totals 18 residues. The J segment lost 3 bases and the V segment lost 4 bases, leaving 18 bases of the junction unmatched. The V gene's germline CDR1 is MNHEY and CDR2 SMNVEV (reference sequence). The CDR3 nucleotides are TGTGCCAGCAGTTACTCCGGGGGAGGGGCCTCCTTTTACTACGAGCAGTACTTC. It codes for CASSYSGGGASFYYEQYF.

The J gene is TRBJ2-5, the V gene TRBV30; D may be TRBD2 (5 bases). V shed 2 bases and J shed 7 bases, with 8 bases lying between them. The CDR3 has 11 residues. Germline loops: CDR1 GTSNPN, CDR2 SVGIG (reference sequence). Here the CDR3 DNA reads TGTGCCTGGAGTACTAGTAGGACCCAGTACTTC. Its translation is CAWSTSRTQYF.

The genes are TRBV28 and TRBJ1-1; D gene ambiguous. With 3 bases removed from V and 11 bases from J, the gap between germline ends came to 13 bases. Germline V gene data show CDR1 as MDHEN and CDR2 as SYDVKM. The CDR3 totals 12 residues. Here the CDR3 reads CASSFRREAAFF. The CDR3, as DNA: TGTGCCAGCAGTTTCAGGCGGGAGGCTGCTTTCTTT.

There are a few counts of this clone. V and J are TRBV7-9 and TRBJ2-3; the match to TRBD2 covers 7 bases. The germline V gene encodes CDR1 SEHNR and CDR2 FQNEAQ (reference sequence). V was pared by 5 bases and J by 0 bases, with 14 bases of the junction left unmatched. The CDR3 is made up of 18 amino acids. Here the CDR3 reads CASSASAKAGTSTDTQYF. CDR3 in DNA: TGTGCCAGCAGCGCCTCGGCAAAAGCGGGGACTAGCACAGATACGCAGTATTTT. Supplemented by reference TRBV7-9 and TRBJ2-3, the full variable domain reads DTGVSQNPRHKITKRGQNVTFRCDPISEHNRLYWYRQTLGQGPEFLTYFQNEAQLEKSRLLSDRFSAERPKGSFSTLEIQRTEQGDSAMYLCASSASAKAGTSTDTQYFGPGTRLTVL.

This clone has more than one count but fewer than ten. The gene calls are TRBV4-1 and TRBJ2-3, with D perhaps TRBD1 (5 bases). V lost 4 bases to trimming and J lost 2 bases, with 13 bases between them. The CDR3 has 15 residues. In germline, CDR1 is MGHRA, CDR2 YSYEKL. CDR3 sequence reads: CASSRQWGSTDTQYF. DNA of the CDR3: TGCGCCAGCAGCCGACAGTGGGGCTCCACAGATACGCAGTATTTT.

The V gene is TRBV27, the J gene TRBJ1-1; D may be TRBD1 (6 bases). Trimming shortened V by 6 bases and J by 10 bases, and 24 bases separated the two germline ends. CDR1 and CDR2 from the germline V gene are MNHEY and SMNVEV (reference sequence). This CDR3 spans 15 amino acids. CDR3 sequence reads: CASSPAVTGLVTAFF. The CDR3 coding sequence is TGTGCCAGCAGCCCCGCGGTCACAGGGCTAGTAACAGCTTTCTTT.

The chain links TRBV7-3 to TRBJ2-1; a possible D gene is TRBD1 (6 bases). The CDR3 contains 17 residues. The germline gives CDR1 SGHTA, CDR2 FQGTGA. V dropped 2 bases and J dropped 0 bases, with 14 bases sitting between them. The CDR3 DNA is TGTGCCAGCAGCTTAGAAAGGACAGCCTACTCCTACAATGAGCAGTTCTTC. Protein sequence: CASSLERTAYSYNEQFF.